Presented here are 28 T cell receptor beta chains from one specimen sequenced in a study of cytomegalovirus exposure and HLA in healthy donors. PCR employed 60 Vbeta and 13 Jbeta primers. Generated by immunoSEQ multiplex PCR, the TCRdb table keeps only in-frame clones and is missing some. The sample includes just over 150,000 clones, about 65% of them seen just once. The sample taken for sequencing was PBMCs. These TCRs come from a man aged 35 to 55 in good health and CMV-seropositive.

The rearrangement links TRBV4-1 to TRBJ1-1; TRBD1 matches 12 bases. Trimming removed 0 bases from V and 0 bases from J; junction bases left unmatched: 5. This CDR3 is 18 amino acids long. Germline V lookup: CDR1 MGHRA, CDR2 YSYEKL. CDR3 DNA sequence: TGCGCCAGCAGCCAAGATGGGGGGGACAGGGGGCTGAACACTGAAGCTTTCTTT. Residues: CASSQDGGDRGLNTEAFF.

CDR3: CASSLTGTDIDTEAFF. As DNA, the CDR3 is TGTGCCAGCAGCTTAACGGGGACAGACATTGACACTGAAGCTTTCTTT. The chain links TRBV7-8 to TRBJ1-1, with 7 bases fitting TRBD1. V gave up 2 bases and J gave up 3 bases; unmatched junction bases: 9. CDR3 length: 16 residues. Germline loops: CDR1 SGHVS, CDR2 FQNEAQ.

The rearrangement uses TRBV4-2 and TRBJ1-1, with a weak D call TRBD1 (6 bases). Germline V gene sequence: CDR1 LGHNA, CDR2 YNFKEQ. The germline V and J ends were trimmed by 0 bases and 5 bases, with 13 bases remaining between them. The CDR3 extends over 15 amino acids. The CDR3 region has the DNA TGTGCCAGCAGCCAAGAGAGCGGGGGGCTAACTGAAGCTTTCTTT. Protein: CASSQESGGLTEAFF.

The chain carries TRBV19 and TRBJ2-1, with D maybe TRBD1 (5 bases). CDR3 size: 12 residues. In germline, CDR1 is LNHDA, CDR2 SQIVND (reference sequence). Trimming removed 4 bases from V and 7 bases from J, with 8 bases in between. DNA for the CDR3: TGTGCCAGTAGTAGACGACAGAATGAGCAGTTCTTC. Its translation is CASSRRQNEQFF.

The chain carries TRBV7-9 and TRBJ2-2; 9 bases are shared with TRBD1. This CDR3 comprises 16 residues. Germline lookup yields CDR1 SEHNR and CDR2 FQNEAQ (reference sequence). J was trimmed by 4 bases and V by 3 bases; bases with no gene match: 6. CDR3 nucleotides: TGTGCCAGCAGCTTCCCGACAGGGGGGTTCACCGGGGAGCTGTTTTTT. Its protein product is CASSFPTGGFTGELFF.

The V and J genes are TRBV27 and TRBJ2-5; the match to TRBD1 covers 10 bases. The CDR3 covers 13 residues. Germline V gene sequence: CDR1 MNHEY, CDR2 SMNVEV (reference sequence). CDR3 sequence: CVPGTGAKETQYF. The CDR3 bases are TGTGTCCCTGGGACAGGGGCGAAAGAGACCCAGTACTTC.

The V gene is TRBV9, the J gene TRBJ2-5; 9 nucleotides agree with TRBD2. The J call may be mistaken, given a closer DNA end match to TRBJ2-7. CDR1 and CDR2 from the germline V gene are SGDLS and YYNGEE. This CDR3 contains 16 residues. CDR3 region: CASSPRIAGARYEQYF. The CDR3 nucleotides read TGTGCCAGCAGCCCTCGTATAGCGGGGGCCCGCTACGAGCAGTACTTC.

The chain employs TRBV7-2 and TRBJ2-5; D possibly corresponds to TRBD1 (6 bases). The V gene lost 5 bases and the J gene lost 0 bases, with 13 bases spanning the gap. The CDR3 length is 15 residues. Looked up from germline, CDR1 is SGHTA and CDR2 is FQGNSA. CDR3 loop: CASSLYPGDQETQYF. The CDR3 coding sequence is TGTGCCAGCAGCCTATATCCAGGGGACCAAGAGACCCAGTACTTC. Full variable domain (outside the CDR3, taken from reference TRBV7-2 and TRBJ2-5): GAGVSQSPSNKVTEKGKDVELRCDPISGHTALYWYRQSLGQGLEFLIYFQGNSAPDKSGLPSDRFSAERTGGSVSTLTIQRTQQEDSAVYLCASSLYPGDQETQYFGPGTRLLVL.

This clone was counted only a few times. The rearrangement joins TRBV14 to TRBJ2-5, with D possibly being TRBD2 (5 bases). Per germline, CDR1 SGHDN and CDR2 FVKESK. With 3 bases removed from V and 12 bases from J, the gap between germline ends came to 17 bases. The CDR3 is 13 amino acids. CDR3 in DNA: TGTGCCAGCAGCCAGTCGGGAATCCCTTGGGAGTACTTC. Protein product: CASSQSGIPWEYF.

J is TRBJ2-7 and V is TRBV7-3; 7 nucleotides line up with TRBD2. Germline-derived CDR1 and CDR2 are SGHTA and FQGTGA. The J segment lost 6 bases and the V segment lost 5 bases, leaving 7 bases of the junction unmatched. The CDR3 runs 13 residues. CDR3 nucleotides: TGTGCCAGCAGCCAGGTGGGGGAGGGCGAGCAGTACTTC. This sequence encodes CASSQVGEGEQYF.

V and J are TRBV9 and TRBJ2-1, with 12 positions matching TRBD2. The V and J ends lost 0 bases and 0 bases, in that order; junction bases with no gene match: 4. The CDR3 is 18 amino acids. Germline CDR1 reads SGDLS; CDR2 reads YYNGEE. The DNA for the CDR3 is TGTGCCAGCAGCGTAGGGACTAGCGGGATGAGCTCCTACAATGAGCAGTTCTTC. This gives the protein CASSVGTSGMSSYNEQFF. Complete variable domain (other parts from reference TRBV9 and TRBJ2-1): DSGVTQTPKHLITATGQRVTLRCSPRSGDLSVYWYQQSLDQGLQFLIQYYNGEERAKGNILERFSAQQFPDLHSELNLSSLELGDSALYFCASSVGTSGMSSYNEQFFGPGTRLTVL.

This clone appeared a single time. The chain joins TRBV6-6 to TRBJ1-3; 9 bases are shared with TRBD1. V gave up 4 bases and J gave up 4 bases; unmatched junction bases: 5. The CDR3 consists of 15 residues. Germline V gene lookup returns CDR1 MNHNY and CDR2 SVGAGI (reference sequence). This chain's CDR3 is CASSLIGTGGNTIYF. CDR3 nucleotide sequence: TGTGCCAGCAGTTTAATCGGGACAGGGGGAAACACCATATATTTT.

This clone showed up just a few times. The chain links TRBV5-4 to TRBJ1-1, with D tentatively TRBD1 (6 bases). Between the trimmed V and J ends, which lost 2 bases and 0 bases, there was a span of 14 bases. From germline, CDR1 is SGHNT and CDR2 YYREEE (reference sequence). This CDR3 has 16 residues. Written as DNA, the CDR3 is TGTGCCAGCAGCTTATTTGCAGGGGCCATGAACACTGAAGCTTTCTTT. Its translation: CASSLFAGAMNTEAFF.

The V and J genes are TRBV5-4 and TRBJ1-4; 8 bases are a match to TRBD1. CDR1 is SGHNT, CDR2 YYREEE, per germline (reference sequence). V shed 2 bases and J 8 bases; nucleotides not matched to a gene: 14. The CDR3 length is 17 residues. As DNA, the CDR3 is TGTGCCAGCAGCTTCGGGGCAGGGGGCGCCCCGGGGGAAAAACTGTTTTTT. It translates to CASSFGAGGAPGEKLFF.

CDR3: CASSPSGRGRFGYTF. Written as DNA, the CDR3 is TGTGCCAGCAGCCCGTCGGGCAGGGGAAGATTTGGCTACACCTTC. The chain uses TRBV7-3 and TRBJ1-2, with D perhaps matching TRBD1 (6 bases). V was cut by 5 bases and J by 7 bases, with 20 bases left in between. The CDR3 loop spans 15 amino acids. Germline CDR1 reads SGHTA; CDR2 reads FQGTGA.

This clone was detected only a few times. The V call is TRBV6-6, the J call TRBJ2-5; D not resolved. The germline gives CDR1 MNHNY, CDR2 SVGAGI (reference sequence). The CDR3 has 15 amino acids. V was shortened by 0 bases and J by 4 bases, with 12 bases between the two germline ends. The CDR3 spells CASSYSGYRGETQYF. In DNA form, the CDR3 reads TGTGCCAGCAGTTACTCTGGGTATCGCGGAGAGACCCAGTACTTC.

V usage is TRBV27 and J usage is TRBJ1-4; 11 nucleotides match TRBD1. CDR3 length: 18 amino acids. Per germline, CDR1 MNHEY and CDR2 SMNVEV (reference sequence). The V and J ends lost 3 bases and 0 bases, in that order; junction bases with no gene match: 6. This CDR3 is CASSLRWTGGATNEKLFF. The CDR3, as DNA: TGTGCCAGCAGTTTGCGCTGGACAGGGGGCGCAACTAATGAAAAACTGTTTTTT.

The chain recombines TRBV7-2 with TRBJ2-3, with 7 nucleotides matching TRBD2. J was trimmed by 5 bases and V by 5 bases; bases with no gene match: 13. CDR1 and CDR2 from the germline V gene are SGHTA and FQGNSA. The CDR3 totals 16 residues. The CDR3 sequence: CASSPREVPGEDTQYF. CDR3 coding DNA: TGTGCCAGCAGCCCCCGGGAGGTCCCGGGGGAAGATACGCAGTATTTT.

This clone was observed a handful of times. V and J are TRBV7-3 and TRBJ1-1; 10 positions match TRBD1. This CDR3 region has 15 residues. With 3 bases clipped from V and 1 base from J, the junction kept 2 bases outside the gene matches. CDR1 and CDR2 (germline): SGHTA, FQGTGA. CDR3 sequence reads: CASSLTGGRNTEAFF. The CDR3, as DNA: TGTGCCAGCAGCTTGACAGGGGGCAGGAACACTGAAGCTTTCTTT.

The chain employs TRBV5-6 and TRBJ2-7; D gene unclear. CDR1 is SGHDT, CDR2 YYEEEE, per germline. Trimming pared 2 bases from V and 0 bases from J, leaving 9 bases between. The CDR3 extends over 14 amino acids. As DNA, the CDR3 is TGTGCCAGCAGCTTTTGGCGGAGCTCCTACGAGCAGTACTTC. It specifies CASSFWRSSYEQYF.

V gene TRBV11-2 combines with J gene TRBJ2-7, with 10 bases matching TRBD2. The CDR3 runs to 15 residues. Trimming removed 3 bases from V and 4 bases from J; junction bases left unmatched: 6. Germline CDR1 reads SGHAT; CDR2 reads FQNNGV. The CDR3 nucleotides are TGTGCCAGCAGCTTCGGACTAGCGGAGCGATACGAGCAGTACTTC. Its translation: CASSFGLAERYEQYF.

This chain connects TRBV7-3 to TRBJ2-6; no reliable D call. Germline V lookup: CDR1 SGHTA, CDR2 FQGTGA. This CDR3 comprises 14 residues. Trimming removed 5 bases from V and 1 base from J, with 6 bases in between. CDR3 sequence reads: CASSPTSGANVLTF. The CDR3 DNA is TGTGCCAGCAGCCCCACTTCTGGGGCCAACGTCCTGACTTTC.

This clone has more than one count but fewer than ten. V gene TRBV6-6 combines with J gene TRBJ2-2; 7 bases match TRBD1. Germline V gives CDR1 MNHNY, CDR2 SVGAGI (reference sequence). The ends lost 5 bases at V and 3 bases at J; junction bases unmatched: 6. This CDR3 is built from 15 residues. The CDR3 sequence: CASSADRTYTGELFF. The CDR3 DNA is TGTGCCAGCAGTGCGGACAGGACCTACACCGGGGAGCTGTTTTTT.

This clone was observed a few times. The V gene is TRBV5-5, the J gene TRBJ2-2, with a tentative D call TRBD1 (6 bases). Germline V CDR1 and CDR2: SGHKS, YYEKEE (reference sequence). Trimming removed 7 bases from V and 3 bases from J, with 13 bases in between. This CDR3 spans 14 amino acids. The CDR3 DNA reads TGTGCCAGCCGATACTACAGGGACACCGGGGAGCTGTTTTTT. This codes for CASRYYRDTGELFF.

The genes are TRBV15 and TRBJ2-5, with D tentatively TRBD2 (6 bases). The length of the CDR3 is 14 residues. Trimming removed 5 bases from V and 8 bases from J, with 18 bases in between. Germline V gene lookup returns CDR1 LNHNV and CDR2 YYDKDF (reference sequence). The CDR3 loop is CATSPQVGTPTQYF. CDR3 nucleotides: TGTGCCACCAGCCCCCAGGTGGGGACTCCTACCCAGTACTTC.

This clone was seen more than once but under ten times. The chain couples TRBV27 to TRBJ2-2; the D is unclear. The CDR3 consists of 16 residues. Trimming removed 2 bases from V and 1 base from J, with 11 bases in between. CDR1 is MNHEY, CDR2 SMNVEV, per germline (reference sequence). The CDR3 coding sequence is TGTGCCAGCAGTTTACGTATCAGATTGAACACCGGGGAGCTGTTTTTT. Protein: CASSLRIRLNTGELFF.

V usage is TRBV5-1 and J usage is TRBJ1-1; the D gene is possibly TRBD1 (6 bases). From germline, CDR1 is SGHRS and CDR2 YFSETQ. The CDR3 runs to 14 residues. Trimming took off 2 bases at V and 1 base at J, with 9 bases between the two ends. The CDR3, as DNA: TGCGCCAGCAGCTTTCGACAGGCGAACACTGAAGCTTTCTTT. This sequence encodes CASSFRQANTEAFF.

The genes are TRBV5-4 and TRBJ2-3, with 10 bases matching TRBD1. The V segment lost 3 bases and the J segment 4 bases; nucleotides outside the gene matches: 8. This CDR3 has 16 amino acids. Germline loops: CDR1 SGHNT, CDR2 YYREEE (reference sequence). In nucleotides, the CDR3 is TGTGCCAGCAGCTCGTCGCGGACAGGGGGGTCAGATACGCAGTATTTT. It translates to CASSSSRTGGSDTQYF. Combining the CDR3 with reference TRBV5-4 and TRBJ2-3 gives the whole variable domain ETGVTQSPTHLIKTRGQQVTLRCSSQSGHNTVSWYQQALGQGPQFIFQYYREEENGRGNFPPRFSGLQFPNYSSELNVNALELDDSALYLCASSSSRTGGSDTQYFGPGTRLTVL.